This entry is about one T cell receptor (beta chain). This specimen belongs to a study of T cell changes during pregnancy in multiple sclerosis. Repertoires were generated with immunoSEQ multiplex PCR, while TCRdb's copy carries only in-frame clones and drops some. The table lists under 90,000 clones, approximately 90% of them singletons. The germline V gene has CDR1 MNHNS and CDR2 SASEGT. This CDR3 spans 12 amino acids. Trimming stripped 5 bases from V and 0 bases from J, with 5 bases between. The TCR originated in a female donor in good health, enrolled as a control in a pregnancy study. J is TRBJ2-7 and V is TRBV6-1; D unclear. Source: peripheral blood, taken in the second trimester of pregnancy. CDR3 residues: CASSSVSYEQYF. The CDR3 nucleotides are TGTGCCAGCAGTAGCGTCTCCTACGAGCAGTACTTC.